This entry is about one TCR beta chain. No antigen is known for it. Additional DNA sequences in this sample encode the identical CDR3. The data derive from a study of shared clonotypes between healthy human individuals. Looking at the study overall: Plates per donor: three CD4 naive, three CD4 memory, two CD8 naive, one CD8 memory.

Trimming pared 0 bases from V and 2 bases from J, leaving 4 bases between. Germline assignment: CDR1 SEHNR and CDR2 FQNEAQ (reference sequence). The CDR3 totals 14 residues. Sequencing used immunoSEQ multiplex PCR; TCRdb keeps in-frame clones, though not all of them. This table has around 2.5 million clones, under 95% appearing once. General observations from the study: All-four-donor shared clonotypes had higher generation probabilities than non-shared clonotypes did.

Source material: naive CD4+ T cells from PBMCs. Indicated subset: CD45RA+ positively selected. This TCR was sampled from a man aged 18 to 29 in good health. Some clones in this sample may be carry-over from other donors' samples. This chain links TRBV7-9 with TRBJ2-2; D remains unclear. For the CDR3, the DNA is TGTGCCAGCAGCTTAGCCTCAAACACCGGGGAGCTGTTTTTT. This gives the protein CASSLASNTGELFF.